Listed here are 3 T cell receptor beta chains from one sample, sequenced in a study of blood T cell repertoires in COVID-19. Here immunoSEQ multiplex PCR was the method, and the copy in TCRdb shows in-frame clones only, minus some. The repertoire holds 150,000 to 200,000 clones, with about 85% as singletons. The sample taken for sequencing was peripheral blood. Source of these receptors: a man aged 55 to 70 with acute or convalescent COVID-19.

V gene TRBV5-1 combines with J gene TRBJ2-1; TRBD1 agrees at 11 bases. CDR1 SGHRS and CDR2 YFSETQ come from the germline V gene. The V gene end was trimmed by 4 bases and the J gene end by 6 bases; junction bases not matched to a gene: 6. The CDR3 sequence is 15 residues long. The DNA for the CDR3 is TGCGCCAGCAGCCCGGGAGGGACAGGGGGCAATGAGCAGTTCTTC. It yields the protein CASSPGGTGGNEQFF.

CDR3 in DNA: TGCAGCGTTGACGGGTTGGGCACTGAAGCTTTCTTT. Amino acid sequence: CSVDGLGTEAFF. The gene calls are TRBV29-1 and TRBJ1-1; D gene ambiguous. Trimming shortened V by 3 bases and J by 4 bases, and 9 bases separated the two germline ends. Germline V lookup: CDR1 SQVTM, CDR2 ANQGSEA. The CDR3 has 12 residues.

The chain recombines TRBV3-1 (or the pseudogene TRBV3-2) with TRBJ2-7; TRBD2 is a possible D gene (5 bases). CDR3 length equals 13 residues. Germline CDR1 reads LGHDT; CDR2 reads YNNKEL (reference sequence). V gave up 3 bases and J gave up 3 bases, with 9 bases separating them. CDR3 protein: CASSHGVHYEQYF. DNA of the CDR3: TGTGCCAGCAGCCACGGGGTTCACTACGAGCAGTACTTC.